A selection of T cell receptor beta chains follows, all from one sample in a study of blood T cell repertoires in COVID-19. The method was immunoSEQ multiplex PCR; TCRdb's version includes in-frame clones alone and lacks a portion of them. The sample carries about 190,000 clones, under 80% recorded once. The sequenced material came from PBMCs or T cells enriched from blood (not recorded which). The receptor source for this set is a woman aged 45-65 years with acute COVID-19. The CDR3 runs from the conserved cysteine through the conserved F or W. The D gene is left open where the match is weak. Some rows have no size entry. The others give once, few or many, or a class for an expanded clone.

j_call	clone_size	v_call	d_call	cdr3_nt	cdr3_aa
TRBJ2-5	few	TRBV29-1	TRBD1	TGCAGCGTTGCCGGACAGGGGGCCCTCCAAGAGACCCAGTACTTC	CSVAGQGALQETQYF
TRBJ1-1	few	TRBV11-2	.	TGTGCCAGCAGCCGCACACCGAACACTGAAGCTTTCTTT	CASSRTPNTEAFF
TRBJ1-1	few	TRBV6-5	.	TGTGCCACTTCTGGAGCAGGGCAGGTCACTGAAGCTTTCTTT	CATSGAGQVTEAFF
TRBJ1-3	.	TRBV4-1	.	TGCGCCAGCAGCCTAGCCTCTGGAAACACCATATATTTT	CASSLASGNTIYF
TRBJ1-3	once	TRBV10-3	TRBD1	TGTGCCATCGGGACAGGGAGTGGAAACACCATATATTTT	CAIGTGSGNTIYF
TRBJ2-3	once	TRBV4-1	.	TGCGCCAGCAGCCAAGAGGAGACTCAGCTCGGATATACGCAGTATTTT	CASSQEETQLGYTQYF
TRBJ1-3	few	TRBV28	.	TGTGCCAGCAGTTTAGCCGGACAGCAGTTGGCTGGAAACACCATATATTTT	CASSLAGQQLAGNTIYF
TRBJ1-2	once	TRBV4-1	TRBD1	TGCGCCAGCAGCCAAGAAACAAAAACAGGGGGTAAAGGCTACACCTTC	CASSQETKTGGKGYTF
TRBJ1-1	.	TRBV18	.	TGTGCCAGCTCACCTGCCGTTCAGTTCATGAACACTGAAGCTTTCTTT	CASSPAVQFMNTEAFF
TRBJ1-5	.	TRBV19	.	TGTGCCAGCAACCTCCGGGACACTAATCAGCCCCAGCATTTT	CASNLRDTNQPQHF
TRBJ2-2	.	TRBV5-1	.	TGCGCCAGCAGCTTGGAGGCAGGGAACACCGGGGAGCTGTTTTTT	CASSLEAGNTGELFF
TRBJ1-5	few	TRBV6-5	.	TGTGCCAGCAGCCCCCCGGGGAGGCAGCCCCAGCATTTT	CASSPPGRQPQHF
TRBJ1-4	.	TRBV11-2	TRBD1	TGTGCCAGCAGCGGGATGGACAGGGCAAAACTGTTTTTT	CASSGMDRAKLFF
TRBJ2-3	.	TRBV30	TRBD1	TGTGCCTGGAGAAAAGGACAGGGCTTAGATACGCAGTATTTT	CAWRKGQGLDTQYF
TRBJ1-1	many	TRBV5-6	.	TGTGCCAGCAGCCCCTCTGCGGGCAGGGGTAAAGCTTTCTTT	CASSPSAGRGKAFF